Shown below are 15 T cell receptor beta chains from a single sample sequenced in a study of blood T cell repertoires in COVID-19. Measured with immunoSEQ multiplex PCR; TCRdb has only the in-frame clones, and not every one. The repertoire holds over 25,000 clones, with roughly four fifths as singletons. The sequencing input was peripheral blood. These receptor sequences come from a woman older than 75 with acute or convalescent COVID-19.

The chain links TRBV19 to TRBJ1-3; perhaps TRBD1 as D (6 bases). V was cut by 6 bases and J by 7 bases, with 16 bases left in between. The CDR3 extends over 14 amino acids. Germline V lookup: CDR1 LNHDA, CDR2 SQIVND (reference sequence). The CDR3 here is CASSPDRMWNTIYF. DNA of the CDR3: TGTGCCAGTAGCCCCGACAGGATGTGGAACACCATATATTTT. Filled out from reference TRBV19 and TRBJ1-3, the complete variable domain reads DGGITQSPKYLFRKEGQNVTLSCEQNLNHDAMYWYRQDPGQGLRLIYYSQIVNDFQKGDIAEGYSVSREKKESFPLTVTSAQKNPTAFYLCASSPDRMWNTIYFGEGSWLTVV.

The genes are TRBV18 and TRBJ2-3; weak D call: TRBD2 (5 bases). Germline CDR1 reads KGHSH; CDR2 reads LQKENI. This CDR3 is 15 amino acids long. V was clipped by 7 bases and J by 4 bases, with 18 bases between them. CDR3 region: CASLMDLANPDTQYF. CDR3 sequence (DNA): TGTGCCAGCTTAATGGACTTGGCCAATCCAGATACGCAGTATTTT.

This rearrangement joins TRBV6-5 to TRBJ2-1, with 10 bases matching TRBD2. The CDR3 loop spans 15 amino acids. CDR1 is MNHEY and CDR2 is SVGAGI in the germline V gene. Trimming at V came to 2 bases and at J to 9 bases, leaving 7 bases not matched to a gene. The CDR3 DNA sequence: TGTGCCAGCAGTTACCTAGCGGGAGTTCCGGGTGAGCAGTTCTTC. Translation: CASSYLAGVPGEQFF.

In this sample, this clone turned up once. This chain uses TRBV19 with TRBJ2-5, with D tentatively TRBD2 (5 bases). Germline loops: CDR1 LNHDA, CDR2 SQIVND (reference sequence). Trimming shortened V by 1 base and J by 6 bases, and 12 bases separated the two germline ends. The CDR3 consists of 14 residues. In DNA form, the CDR3 reads TGTGCCAGTAGTATAGGAGATAGCGAAAAGACCCAGTACTTC. Residues: CASSIGDSEKTQYF. The variable domain in full, completed from reference TRBV19 and TRBJ2-5, reads DGGITQSPKYLFRKEGQNVTLSCEQNLNHDAMYWYRQDPGQGLRLIYYSQIVNDFQKGDIAEGYSVSREKKESFPLTVTSAQKNPTAFYLCASSIGDSEKTQYFGPGTRLLVL.

This clone was detected a few times. The chain uses TRBV7-8 and TRBJ1-2; 9 bases align to TRBD1. Per the germline V gene, CDR1 is SGHVS and CDR2 is FQNEAQ. The CDR3 totals 14 residues. V trimming: 3 bases; J trimming: 6 bases; junction bases outside the gene matches: 5. Here the CDR3 DNA reads TGTGCCAGCAGCTTGGGGACAGGGATCAATGGCTACACCTTC. Its protein is CASSLGTGINGYTF.

This clone is a singleton in its sample. DNA for the CDR3: TGCGCCAGCAGTGAGTCGGGCTTCTCCGGGGAGCTGTTTTTT. Translation gives CASSESGFSGELFF. V and J are TRBV10-1 and TRBJ2-2, with no clear D. The CDR3 totals 14 residues. Trimming took 0 bases from V and 6 from J, leaving 8 bases between them. Germline V lookup: CDR1 WNHNN, CDR2 SYGVQD (reference sequence).

V and J are TRBV4-3 and TRBJ1-5, with D maybe TRBD1 (6 bases). The V gene's germline CDR1 is LGHNA and CDR2 YSLEER. CDR3 length equals 14 residues. V lost 3 bases and J lost 0, with 6 bases in between. In DNA form, the CDR3 reads TGCGCCAGCAGCCAGGACAGTAGCAATCAGCCCCAGCATTTT. It translates to CASSQDSSNQPQHF.

The J gene is TRBJ2-3, the V gene TRBV5-1, with D perhaps matching TRBD2 (6 bases). The V gene's germline CDR1 is SGHRS and CDR2 YFSETQ. The CDR3 extends over 16 amino acids. V lost 4 bases and J lost 0, with 15 bases in between. DNA of the CDR3: TGCGCCAGCAGCACGGGGAGGACCTTTAGCACAGATACGCAGTATTTT. This codes for CASSTGRTFSTDTQYF.

V and J are TRBV23-1 and TRBJ2-7; 7 positions match TRBD1. TRBV23-1 is reported as an ORF; its role is uncertain. The CDR3 loop spans 14 amino acids. Trimming at V came to 4 bases and at J to 7 bases, leaving 10 bases not matched to a gene. CDR3 in amino acids: CASSRSVTGQEQYF. Written as DNA, the CDR3 is TGCGCCAGCAGTCGATCCGTGACAGGGCAGGAGCAGTACTTC.

The V gene is TRBV12-3 or TRBV12-4, the J gene TRBJ1-6; D not certain. CDR3 length: 12 residues. V was cut by 3 bases and J by 7 bases, with 4 bases left in between. Written as DNA, the CDR3 is TGTGCCAGCAGTTTGGGCAATTCACCCCTCCACTTT. Translating it yields CASSLGNSPLHF.

This clone came up once. The J gene is TRBJ2-2, the V gene TRBV2; tentative D call: TRBD1 (5 bases). V shed 7 bases and J shed 5 bases, with 14 bases lying between them. The CDR3 extends over 14 amino acids. CDR1 SNHLY and CDR2 FYNNEI come from the germline V gene. The CDR3 DNA reads TGTGCCAGCATCAGGGCGTCCCAGACCGGGGAGCTGTTTTTT. It specifies CASIRASQTGELFF.

The chain joins TRBV6-5 to TRBJ1-2; 10 bases line up with TRBD1. The V segment lost 6 bases and the J segment 5 bases; nucleotides outside the gene matches: 6. The CDR3 totals 14 residues. Germline V gene data show CDR1 as MNHEY and CDR2 as SVGAGI. CDR3 DNA sequence: TGTGCCAGCAGCCTCGGGACAGGGGATTATGGCTACACCTTC. Protein sequence: CASSLGTGDYGYTF.

The CDR3 nucleotides are TGTGCCAGAAGCTTGAGACAGGGTGGTAATTCACCCCTCCACTTT. Amino acid sequence: CARSLRQGGNSPLHF. V is TRBV5-3 and J is TRBJ1-6; 7 bases are shared with TRBD1. TRBV5-3 is given ORF status, its function remaining uncertain. This CDR3 has 15 amino acids. V gave up 1 base and J gave up 6 bases; unmatched junction bases: 4.

The rearrangement links TRBV30 to TRBJ1-2; D gene ambiguous. This CDR3 comprises 14 residues. The V end lost 0 bases, the J end lost 4 bases, and 12 bases lay between the germline ends. Germline values: CDR1 GTSNPN, CDR2 SVGIG (reference sequence). The CDR3 sequence: CAWSVQRVGYGYTF. The DNA of the CDR3 is TGTGCCTGGAGTGTACAGAGGGTCGGCTATGGCTACACCTTC.

The chain combines TRBV30 with TRBJ1-5; the match to TRBD1 covers 7 bases. The CDR3 is made up of 14 amino acids. Germline V lookup: CDR1 GTSNPN, CDR2 SVGIG (reference sequence). V dropped 0 bases and J dropped 6; count of bases not matched to a gene: 5. The CDR3 bases are TGTGCCTGGAGTGTCGGGGACAGATCTCAGCCCCAGCATTTT. It is translated as CAWSVGDRSQPQHF.